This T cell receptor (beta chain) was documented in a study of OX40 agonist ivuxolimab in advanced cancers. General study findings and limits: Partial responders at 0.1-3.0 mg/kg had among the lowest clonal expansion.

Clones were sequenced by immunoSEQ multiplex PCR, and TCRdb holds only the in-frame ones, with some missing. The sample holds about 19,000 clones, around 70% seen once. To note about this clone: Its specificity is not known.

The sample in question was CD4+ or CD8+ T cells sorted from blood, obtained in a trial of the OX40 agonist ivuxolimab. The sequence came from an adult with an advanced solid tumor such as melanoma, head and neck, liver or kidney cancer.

The CDR3 loop reads CASSPHTEAFF. The CDR3 nucleotides read TGTGCCAGCAGTCCTCACACTGAAGCTTTCTTT. V gene TRBV6-5 combines with J gene TRBJ1-1; D unclear. The length of the CDR3 is 11 residues. Germline CDR1 MNHEY, CDR2 SVGAGI. The V gene lost 5 bases and the J gene lost 3 bases, with 4 bases spanning the gap.